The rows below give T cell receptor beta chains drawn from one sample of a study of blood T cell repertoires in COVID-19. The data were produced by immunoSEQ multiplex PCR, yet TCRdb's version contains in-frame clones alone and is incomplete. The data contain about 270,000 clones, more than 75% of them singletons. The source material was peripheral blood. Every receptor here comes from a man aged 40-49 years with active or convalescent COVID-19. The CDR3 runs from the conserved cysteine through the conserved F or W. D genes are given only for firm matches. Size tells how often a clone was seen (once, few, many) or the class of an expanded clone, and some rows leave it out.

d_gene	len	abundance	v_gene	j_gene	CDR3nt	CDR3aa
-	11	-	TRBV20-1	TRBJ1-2	TGCAGTGCTAGCAGAGGGTATGGCTACACCTTC	CSASRGYGYTF
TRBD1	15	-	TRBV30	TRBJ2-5	TGTGCCTGGAGTGTAAAGGGGGCAATCCAAGAGACCCAGTACTTC	CAWSVKGAIQETQYF
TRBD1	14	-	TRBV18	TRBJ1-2	TGTGCCAGCTCACCGACACAGGGGGGCTATGGCTACACCTTC	CASSPTQGGYGYTF
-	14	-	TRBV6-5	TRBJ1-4	TGTGCCAGCAGAGGGGGTAGGGCGGAGGAAAAACTGTTTTTT	CASRGGRAEEKLFF
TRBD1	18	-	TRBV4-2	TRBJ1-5	TGTGCCAGCAGCCAACCGACAGGGGGCTTTCGAGGCAATCAGCCCCAGCATTTT	CASSQPTGGFRGNQPQHF
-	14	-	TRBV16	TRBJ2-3	TGTGCCAGCACCCCTGGGGGGAGCACAGATACGCAGTATTTT	CASTPGGSTDTQYF
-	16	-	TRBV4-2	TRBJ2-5	TGTGCCAGCAGCCAAGATCGGGGCGGGGTTAAGGAGACCCAGTACTTC	CASSQDRGGVKETQYF
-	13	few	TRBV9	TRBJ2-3	TGTGCCAGCAGCGTAAATCAGCGAGATACGCAGTATTTT	CASSVNQRDTQYF
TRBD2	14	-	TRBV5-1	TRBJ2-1	TGCGCCAGCCAAGGGACTAGCGGAGCCAATGAGCAGTTCTTC	CASQGTSGANEQFF
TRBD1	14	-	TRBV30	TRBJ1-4	TGTGCCTGGAGCGTTGACAGGGTAAATGAAAAACTGTTTTTT	CAWSVDRVNEKLFF
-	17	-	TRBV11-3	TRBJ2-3	TGTGCCAGCAGCCCCGGCACTCACAGGGTAACGGTGGATACGCAGTATTTT	CASSPGTHRVTVDTQYF
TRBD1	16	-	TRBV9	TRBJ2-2	TGTGCCAGCAGGGCCCCCGGACAGGGGAACACCGGGGAGCTGTTTTTT	CASRAPGQGNTGELFF
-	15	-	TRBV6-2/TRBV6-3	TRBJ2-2	TGTGCCAGCAGTTACCCCGACATAATCGGTGGGGAGCTGTTTTTT	CASSYPDIIGGELFF
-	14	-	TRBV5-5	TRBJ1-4	TGTGCCAGCAGCGTTGGGGGGGCGGATGAAAAACTGTTTTTT	CASSVGGADEKLFF
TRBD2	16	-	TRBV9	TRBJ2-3	TGTGCCAGCAGCGTAGTCGGGGGGGGCACCACAGATACGCAGTATTTT	CASSVVGGGTTDTQYF
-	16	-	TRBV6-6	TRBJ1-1	TGTGCCAGCAGTTACTCGAGCCTCAGGGGTACGACTGAAGCTTTCTTT	CASSYSSLRGTTEAFF
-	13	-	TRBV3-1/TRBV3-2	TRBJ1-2	TGTGCCAGCAGCCAAGTTGGGGCTGGTGGCTACACCTTC	CASSQVGAGGYTF
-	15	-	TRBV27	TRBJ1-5	TGTGCCAGCAGTTGGGGGGTGGGTAGCAATCAGCCCCAGCATTTT	CASSWGVGSNQPQHF
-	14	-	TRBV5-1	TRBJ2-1	TGCGCCAGCAGATCGGACGGGACCTACAATGAGCAGTTCTTC	CASRSDGTYNEQFF
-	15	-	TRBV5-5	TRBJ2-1	TGTGCCAGCACCCCAGCCTCGGGAGCAAATAATGAGCAGTTCTTC	CASTPASGANNEQFF